Below are 23 T cell receptor beta chains sequenced from a single sample in a study of regulatory T cells in long-lasting Graves disease (dated by TCRdb to the early 2020s). The protocol used for the library was multiplex PCR. The sequencer listed for this sample is Illumina HiSeq 4000. TCR beta libraries were built with iRepertoire HTBI primers and Arm-PCR amplification of CDR3 regions. TCRdb took the public reads, trimmed them with fastp at Q25, ran MiXCR for clone calling and kept in-frame beta chains. Records with the same CDR3 protein are collapsed into one entry carrying the most frequent genes and DNA. The sample table contains around 460,000 distinct CDR3 sequences; only one count was recorded for approximately 23% of them. The ten top clones hold around 13% of the sample. Taken with the paper, the label for time point translates to: persistent/refractory GD, antithyroid drugs over 5 years with positive TRAb. RNA was extracted from PBMCs in TRIzol for both TCR sequencing and RNA sequencing.

The sequenced sample was peripheral blood mononuclear cells (PBMCs), obtained when the disease was refractory, from a patient treated with antithyroid drugs. The receptors here all came from a female donor with Graves disease.

The J gene is TRBJ2-3, the V gene TRBV20-1; no clear D gene. Germline CDR1 is DFQATT and CDR2 is SNEGSKA (reference sequence). V lost 1 base to trimming and J lost 3 bases, with 11 bases between them. The CDR3 spans 14 residues. CDR3 amino acids: CSARVEPGTDTQYF. The CDR3 DNA follows: TGCAGTGCTAGAGTTGAACCTGGTACAGATACGCAGTATTTT.

This clonotype was seen ten or more times. This rearrangement joins TRBV10-3 to TRBJ2-5; maybe TRBD2 (6 bases). CDR3 length: 13 residues. CDR1 and CDR2 from the germline V gene are ENHRY and SYGVKD. V was pared by 7 bases and J by 5 bases, with 14 bases between. The CDR3 DNA reads TGTGCCATCAAGCGGGTTGATCGGGAGACCCAGTACTTC. As protein: CAIKRVDRETQYF.

This clonotype showed up many times. J is TRBJ2-5 and V is TRBV7-2; 7 bases align to TRBD1. Per germline, CDR1 SGHTA and CDR2 FQGNSA. The V gene end was trimmed by 5 bases and the J gene end by 1 base; junction bases not matched to a gene: 7. The CDR3 totals 15 residues. CDR3 coding DNA: TGTGCCAGCAGCCTACAGGGGATCTTCCAAGAGACCCAGTACTTC. Amino acid sequence: CASSLQGIFQETQYF.

This clonotype has ten or more counts. The chain links TRBV7-2 to TRBJ1-1, with 7 bases that match TRBD1. Germline CDR1 SGHTA, CDR2 FQGNSA. V was pared by 1 base and J by 5 bases, with 4 bases of the junction left unmatched. The CDR3 runs 14 residues. In DNA, the CDR3 is TGTGCCAGCAGCTTAGGGGACAGAATAACTGAAGCTTTCTTT. Protein: CASSLGDRITEAFF.

This clonotype was seen more than once but under ten times. CDR3 in amino acids: CASSVGGTSKTYEQYF. The CDR3 coding sequence is TGTGCCAGCAGCGTAGGTGGGACTAGCAAGACCTACGAGCAGTACTTC. The chain couples TRBV9 to TRBJ2-7; 9 positions agree with TRBD2. The junction had 6 bases not matched to a gene; V was cut back by 0 bases and J by 2 bases. CDR3 size: 16 residues. Germline V gene lookup returns CDR1 SGDLS and CDR2 YYNGEE.

At least ten counts were recorded for this clonotype. The chain recombines TRBV28 with TRBJ1-5; D possibly corresponds to TRBD1 (5 bases). CDR3 length: 14 amino acids. The V gene lost 6 bases and the J gene lost 4 bases, with 13 bases spanning the gap. Per the germline V gene, CDR1 is MDHEN and CDR2 is SYDVKM. This chain's CDR3 is CASSSGRINQPQHF. CDR3 bases: TGTGCCAGCAGCTCGGGACGGATTAATCAGCCCCAGCATTTT.

This chain connects TRBV5-1 to TRBJ2-3; D is tentatively TRBD1 or TRBD2 (5 bases each). Germline assignment: CDR1 SGHRS and CDR2 YFSETQ. Trimming took 7 bases from V and 6 from J, leaving 18 bases between them. This CDR3 spans 14 amino acids. CDR3 nucleotide sequence: TGCGCCAGCCGACTCCTTATGGGACCGGATACGCAGTATTTT. The encoded protein is CASRLLMGPDTQYF.

Points on this clonotype: Sequence at one end of the junction differs from germline and may be a read error. The genes are TRBV19 and TRBJ2-3; D call uncertain. Germline V CDR1 and CDR2: LNHDA, SQIVND (reference sequence). The CDR3 is 11 amino acids. CDR3 loop: CASRIGDTQYF. As DNA, the CDR3 is TGTGCCAGTCGTATTGGGGATACGCAGTATTTT.

In this sample, this clonotype turned up many times. The genes are TRBV11-2 and TRBJ1-2; possibly TRBD1 for D (5 bases). V was cut by 6 bases and J by 6 bases, with 17 bases left in between. Germline V gene sequence: CDR1 SGHAT, CDR2 FQNNGV. The CDR3 is made up of 14 amino acids. Written as DNA, the CDR3 is TGTGCCAGCAGTGGGTGGGGAGGGGTGAATGGCTACACCTTC. Amino acid sequence: CASSGWGGVNGYTF.

This chain links TRBV10-2 with TRBJ1-1, with D possibly being TRBD1 (6 bases). V was clipped by 4 bases and J by 5 bases, with 17 bases between them. The germline CDR1 and CDR2 sequences are WSHSY and SAAADI. This CDR3 is built from 15 residues. The CDR3, as DNA: TGCGCCAGCAGTGTGACAGGCCTAGAGGGTACTGAAGCTTTCTTT. It encodes CASSVTGLEGTEAFF.

This clonotype was observed many times. This sequence joins TRBV30 and TRBJ2-5; 9 bases match TRBD1. Germline V gene data show CDR1 as GTSNPN and CDR2 as SVGIG (reference sequence). The CDR3 has 14 amino acids. J lost 1 base, V lost 2 bases, and 2 bases had no gene match. CDR3 DNA: TGTGCCTGGAGTAGACAGGGGGTCCAAGAGACCCAGTACTTC. It yields the protein CAWSRQGVQETQYF.

The V and J genes are TRBV6-1 and TRBJ2-7; a weak D match, TRBD1 (6 bases). There are 14 residues in the CDR3. V shed 8 bases and J shed 1 base, with 15 bases lying between them. CDR1 is MNHNS and CDR2 is SASEGT in the germline V gene. This chain's CDR3 is CASLPGHVSYEQYF. The CDR3 DNA follows: TGTGCCAGCCTTCCGGGACACGTTTCCTACGAGCAGTACTTC.

The table lists this clonotype with a few counts. This sequence joins TRBV20-1 and TRBJ1-2; a possible D gene is TRBD1 (5 bases). Deletions cut 0 bases from V and 1 base from J, with 18 bases between. This CDR3 contains 17 residues. In germline, CDR1 is DFQATT, CDR2 SNEGSKA (reference sequence). In DNA form, the CDR3 reads TGCAGTGCTAGAGATGGGGCCATGGGGATCTTTAACTATGGCTACACCTTC. Its protein is CSARDGAMGIFNYGYTF.

The chain combines TRBV29-1 with TRBJ1-3; the D is unclear. Germline V gene sequence: CDR1 SQVTM, CDR2 ANQGSEA. V was cut by 1 base and J by 1 base, with 2 bases left in between. This CDR3 contains 12 residues. CDR3 bases: TGCAGCGTTGAAGTATCTGGAAACACCATATATTTT. Residues: CSVEVSGNTIYF.

This clonotype was seen only a few times. The chain employs TRBV6-5 and TRBJ1-5; D is ambiguous. Germline CDR1 is MNHEY and CDR2 is SVGAGI. This CDR3 is built from 15 residues. V was trimmed by 1 base and J by 0 bases, leaving 7 bases between them. CDR3 loop: CASSYFLNSNQPQHF. The CDR3 DNA follows: TGTGCCAGCAGTTACTTTCTAAATAGCAATCAGCCCCAGCATTTT.

This chain uses TRBV7-3 with TRBJ2-7; D might be TRBD2 (6 bases). V gave up 5 bases and J gave up 5 bases, with 19 bases separating them. Germline-derived CDR1 and CDR2 are SGHTA and FQGTGA. The CDR3 spans 15 residues. For the CDR3, the DNA is TGTGCCAGCAGCGAACTGAGGGGAGGACCCAACGAGCAGTACTTC. It yields the protein CASSELRGGPNEQYF.

This clonotype was recorded a few times. The chain links TRBV6-5 to TRBJ1-2; the D gene is possibly TRBD1 (5 bases). Germline values: CDR1 MNHEY, CDR2 SVGAGI. Between the trimmed V and J ends, which lost 0 bases and 5 bases, there was a span of 10 bases. The CDR3 is made up of 14 amino acids. The CDR3 sequence is CASSYSAGGYGYTF. CDR3 nucleotide sequence: TGTGCCAGCAGTTACTCGGCGGGGGGTTATGGCTACACCTTC.

The chain couples TRBV6-1 to TRBJ1-1, with D possibly TRBD1 on 6 matching bases. Germline V gene sequence: CDR1 MNHNS, CDR2 SASEGT. The CDR3 has 15 amino acids. Trimming left V 8 bases short and J 5 bases short, with 21 bases between. For the CDR3, the DNA is TGTGCCAGCGTAATGGGGGGGGCCGTTTCGACTGAAGCTTTCTTT. It yields the protein CASVMGGAVSTEAFF.

This clonotype was observed a handful of times. The chain uses TRBV6-2 or TRBV6-3 and TRBJ2-1; 8 bases fit TRBD1. CDR3 length: 18 amino acids. V shed 2 bases, J shed 7 bases, and the junction held 16 bases outside the gene matches. Germline-derived CDR1 and CDR2 are MNHEY and SVGEGT. CDR3 amino acids: CASSYPSRTGSGRNEQFF. CDR3 sequence (DNA): TGTGCCAGCAGTTACCCCTCGAGGACAGGGTCTGGTAGGAATGAGCAGTTCTTC.

This clonotype was seen ten or more times. The chain combines TRBV14 with TRBJ2-7, with D unresolved. The V gene's germline CDR1 is SGHDN and CDR2 FVKESK. The germline V and J ends were trimmed by 1 base and 6 bases, with 13 bases remaining between them. The CDR3 consists of 14 residues. Written as DNA, the CDR3 is TGTGCCAGCAGCCAAGGGCAGGCGGTCTCCGAGCAGTACTTC. The encoded protein is CASSQGQAVSEQYF.

The sample holds many counts of this clonotype. The chain's CDR3 is CASSYEFGKDKNIQYF. The CDR3 DNA sequence: TGTGCCAGCAGTTATGAGTTCGGAAAAGACAAAAACATTCAGTACTTC. The chain is built from TRBV6-5 and TRBJ2-4; unclear D gene. Germline V CDR1 and CDR2: MNHEY, SVGAGI. This CDR3 comprises 16 residues. Trimming took off 3 bases at V and 3 bases at J, with 15 bases between the two ends.

The chain carries TRBV7-8 and TRBJ2-1; 9 nucleotides align to TRBD2. CDR1 is SGHVS, CDR2 FQNEAQ, per germline. This CDR3 is 15 amino acids long. Trimming removed 6 bases from V and 7 bases from J; junction bases left unmatched: 10. CDR3 region: CASSLSGTSFNEQFF. In nucleotides, the CDR3 is TGTGCCAGCAGTTTATCCGGGACTAGCTTTAATGAGCAGTTCTTC.

This clonotype was detected only a few times. This chain connects TRBV7-9 to TRBJ2-3; no clear D gene. Trimming cost V 1 base and J 2 bases, with 7 bases left between them. CDR1 and CDR2 from the germline V gene are SEHNR and FQNEAQ (reference sequence). This CDR3 region has 14 residues. CDR3 loop: CASSLDLLTDTQYF. For the CDR3, the DNA is TGTGCCAGCAGCTTAGATTTGCTCACAGATACGCAGTATTTT.